The T cell receptor beta chain described here comes from a study of blood T cells in healthy people across ages. Study-wide points: Diversity figures based on one million T cells were deemed too low. Possibly confounding the expanded clonotype changes was the fact that donor CMV status was unknown.

Per sample, at least 5.5 micrograms of total RNA were extracted. The second PCR ran about 6 to 12 cycles with a sample-barcoded 5' primer and J-beta primers. In TCRdb, the 5' RACE reads were re-called with MiXCR into one record per CDR3 protein. The table has approximately 1.5 million distinct CDR3 sequences, about 35% seen once; the top ten hold about 11%. This clonotype was counted a few times. Its cognate antigen is unknown. The specimen sequenced was blood. The receptor's source is a woman aged 25 to 39 in good health.

The CDR3 region has the DNA TGTGCCAGCAGCCCGGGACAGGGGGTCGGGAAGACCCAGTACTTC. Translated: CASSPGQGVGKTQYF. V and J are TRBV7-2 and TRBJ2-5; 11 bases align to TRBD1. The CDR3 contains 15 residues. In germline, CDR1 is SGHTA, CDR2 FQGNSA. Losses at the gene ends were 5 bases for V and 6 bases for J; bases not matched to a gene: 8.